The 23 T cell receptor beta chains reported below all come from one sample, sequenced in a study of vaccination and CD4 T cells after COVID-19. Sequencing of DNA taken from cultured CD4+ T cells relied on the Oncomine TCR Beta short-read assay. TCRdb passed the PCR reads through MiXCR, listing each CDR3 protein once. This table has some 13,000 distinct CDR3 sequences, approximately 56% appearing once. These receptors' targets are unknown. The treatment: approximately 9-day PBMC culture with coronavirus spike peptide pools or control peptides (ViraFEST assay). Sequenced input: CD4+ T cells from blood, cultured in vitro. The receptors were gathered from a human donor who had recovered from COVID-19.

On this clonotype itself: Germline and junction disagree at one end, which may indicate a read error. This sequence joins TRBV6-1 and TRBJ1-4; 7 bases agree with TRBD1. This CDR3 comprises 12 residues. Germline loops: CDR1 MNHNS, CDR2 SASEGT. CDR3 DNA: TGTGCCAGCAGGAGCTCGGGACAGCCGAAAGTTTTT. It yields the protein CASRSSGQPKVF.

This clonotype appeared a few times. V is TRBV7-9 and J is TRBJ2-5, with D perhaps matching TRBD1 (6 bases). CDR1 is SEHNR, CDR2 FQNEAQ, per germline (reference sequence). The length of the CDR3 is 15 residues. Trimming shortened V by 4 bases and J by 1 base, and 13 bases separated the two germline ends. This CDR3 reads CASSSLTGAQETQYF. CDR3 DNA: TGTGCCAGCAGCTCCCTGACAGGAGCCCAAGAGACCCAGTACTTC.

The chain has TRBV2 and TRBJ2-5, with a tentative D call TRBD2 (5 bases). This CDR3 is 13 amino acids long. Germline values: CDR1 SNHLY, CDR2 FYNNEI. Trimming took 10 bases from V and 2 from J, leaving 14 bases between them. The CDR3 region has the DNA TGTGCCAACCTAGGACTTTCTCAAGAGACCCAGTACTTC. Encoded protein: CANLGLSQETQYF.

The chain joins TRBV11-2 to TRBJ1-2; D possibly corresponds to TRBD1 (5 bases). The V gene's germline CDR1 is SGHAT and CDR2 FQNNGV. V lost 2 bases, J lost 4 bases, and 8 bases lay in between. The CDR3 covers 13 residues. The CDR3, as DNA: TGTGCCAGCAGCTTACAGACAGCCTATGGCTACACCTTC. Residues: CASSLQTAYGYTF.

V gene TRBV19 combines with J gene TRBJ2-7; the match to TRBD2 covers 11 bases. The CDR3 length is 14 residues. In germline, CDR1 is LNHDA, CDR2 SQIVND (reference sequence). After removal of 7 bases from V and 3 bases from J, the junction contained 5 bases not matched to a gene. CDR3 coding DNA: TGTGCCAGTAAGCCTAGCGGGAGGATCTACGAGCAGTACTTC. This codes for CASKPSGRIYEQYF.

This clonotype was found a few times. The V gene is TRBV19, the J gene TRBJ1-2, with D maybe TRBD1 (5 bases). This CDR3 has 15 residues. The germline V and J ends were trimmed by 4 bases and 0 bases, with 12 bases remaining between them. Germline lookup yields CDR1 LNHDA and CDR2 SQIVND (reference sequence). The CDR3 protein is CASSTYGHANYGYTF. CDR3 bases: TGTGCCAGTAGTACCTATGGACACGCTAACTATGGCTACACCTTC.

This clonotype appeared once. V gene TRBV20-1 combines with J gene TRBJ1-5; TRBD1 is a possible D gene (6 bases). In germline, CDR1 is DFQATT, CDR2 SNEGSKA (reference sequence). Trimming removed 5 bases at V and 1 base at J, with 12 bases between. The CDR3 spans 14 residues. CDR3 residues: CSALRGGSNQPQHF. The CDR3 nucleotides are TGCAGTGCTCTCAGGGGTGGGAGCAATCAGCCCCAGCATTTT.

CDR3 residues: CASDRGSLSTGELFF. The CDR3 region has the DNA TGTGCCAGCGACCGGGGGAGTTTGAGCACCGGGGAGCTGTTTTTT. This sequence joins TRBV6-1 and TRBJ2-2; a possible D gene is TRBD2 (6 bases). CDR3 size: 15 residues. Germline values: CDR1 MNHNS, CDR2 SASEGT. With 8 bases removed from V and 4 bases from J, the gap between germline ends came to 17 bases.

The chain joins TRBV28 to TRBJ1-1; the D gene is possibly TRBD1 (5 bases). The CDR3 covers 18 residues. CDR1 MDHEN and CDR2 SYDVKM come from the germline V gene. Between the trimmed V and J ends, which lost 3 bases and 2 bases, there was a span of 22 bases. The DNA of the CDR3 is TGTGCCAGCAGTTTTATCCCCTTAAGGGAGGGGCGCAACACTGAAGCTTTCTTT. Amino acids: CASSFIPLREGRNTEAFF. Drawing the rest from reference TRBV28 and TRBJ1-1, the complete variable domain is DVKVTQSSRYLVKRTGEKVFLECVQDMDHENMFWYRQDPGLGLRLIYFSYDVKMKEKGDIPEGYSVSREKKERFSLILESASTNQTSMYLCASSFIPLREGRNTEAFFGQGTRLTVV.

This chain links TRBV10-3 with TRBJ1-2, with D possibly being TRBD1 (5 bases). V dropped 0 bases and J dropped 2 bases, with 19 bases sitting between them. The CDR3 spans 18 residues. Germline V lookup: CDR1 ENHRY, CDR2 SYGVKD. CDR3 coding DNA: TGTGCCATCAGTGAGTCGTTTGTTTGGAACAGGAGAAACTATGGCTACACCTTC. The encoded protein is CAISESFVWNRRNYGYTF.

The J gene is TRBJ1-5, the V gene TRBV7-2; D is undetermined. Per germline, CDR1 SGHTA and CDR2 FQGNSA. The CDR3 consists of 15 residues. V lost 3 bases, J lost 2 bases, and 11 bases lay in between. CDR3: CASSFTMGGNQPQHF. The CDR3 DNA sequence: TGTGCCAGCAGCTTTACCATGGGCGGCAATCAGCCCCAGCATTTT. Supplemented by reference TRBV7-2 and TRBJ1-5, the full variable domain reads GAGVSQSPSNKVTEKGKDVELRCDPISGHTALYWYRQSLGQGLEFLIYFQGNSAPDKSGLPSDRFSAERTGGSVSTLTIQRTQQEDSAVYLCASSFTMGGNQPQHFGDGTRLSIL.

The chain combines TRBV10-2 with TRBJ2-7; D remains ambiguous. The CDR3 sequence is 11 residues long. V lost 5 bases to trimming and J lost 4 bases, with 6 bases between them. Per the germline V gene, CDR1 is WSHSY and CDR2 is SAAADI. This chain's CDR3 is CASSKRYEQYF. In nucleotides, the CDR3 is TGCGCCAGCAGTAAACGATACGAGCAGTACTTC.

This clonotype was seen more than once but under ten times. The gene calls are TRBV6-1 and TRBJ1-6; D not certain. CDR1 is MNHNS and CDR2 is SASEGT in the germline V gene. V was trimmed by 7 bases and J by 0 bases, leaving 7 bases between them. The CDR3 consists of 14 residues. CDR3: CASNGDSYNSPLHF. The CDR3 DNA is TGTGCCAGCAACGGGGACTCCTATAATTCACCCCTCCACTTT.

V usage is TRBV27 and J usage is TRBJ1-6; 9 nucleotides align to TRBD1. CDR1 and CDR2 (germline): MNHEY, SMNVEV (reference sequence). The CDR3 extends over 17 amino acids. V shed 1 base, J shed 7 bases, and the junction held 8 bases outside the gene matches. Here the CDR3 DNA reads TGTGCCAGCAGTTTATTCCGGTTTGACAGGGGGAATTCACCCCTCCACTTT. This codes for CASSLFRFDRGNSPLHF.

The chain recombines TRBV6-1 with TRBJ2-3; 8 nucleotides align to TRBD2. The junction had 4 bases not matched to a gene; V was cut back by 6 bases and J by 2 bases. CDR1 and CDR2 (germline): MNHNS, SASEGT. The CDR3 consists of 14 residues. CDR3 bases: TGTGCCAGCAGGTGGCGGGAGGTCACAGATACGCAGTATTTT. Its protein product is CASRWREVTDTQYF.

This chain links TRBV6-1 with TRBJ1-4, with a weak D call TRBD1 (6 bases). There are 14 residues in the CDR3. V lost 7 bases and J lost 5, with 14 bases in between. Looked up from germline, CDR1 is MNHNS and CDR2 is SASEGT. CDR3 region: CASTPTGWNEKLFF. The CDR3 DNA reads TGTGCCAGCACTCCGACAGGTTGGAATGAAAAACTGTTTTTT.

The CDR3 DNA reads TGTGCCAGCAGCCCTCGCCCCCTTTCTGGGGCCAACGTCCTGACTTTC. Protein sequence: CASSPRPLSGANVLTF. The chain is built from TRBV7-8 and TRBJ2-6, with no clear D. Trimming removed 5 bases from V and 1 base from J, with 12 bases in between. The CDR3 is 16 amino acids. Germline loops: CDR1 SGHVS, CDR2 FQNEAQ.

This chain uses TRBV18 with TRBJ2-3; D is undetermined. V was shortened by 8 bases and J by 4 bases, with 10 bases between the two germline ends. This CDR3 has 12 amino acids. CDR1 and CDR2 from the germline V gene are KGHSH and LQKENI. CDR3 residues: CASRFSADTQYF. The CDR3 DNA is TGTGCCAGCCGCTTTAGTGCAGATACGCAGTATTTT.

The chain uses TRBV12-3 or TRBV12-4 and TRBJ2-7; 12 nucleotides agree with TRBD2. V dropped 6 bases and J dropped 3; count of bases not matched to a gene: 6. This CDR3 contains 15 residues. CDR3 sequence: CASRLTSGGYYEQYF. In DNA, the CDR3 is TGTGCCAGCAGGCTGACTAGCGGGGGTTACTACGAGCAGTACTTC.

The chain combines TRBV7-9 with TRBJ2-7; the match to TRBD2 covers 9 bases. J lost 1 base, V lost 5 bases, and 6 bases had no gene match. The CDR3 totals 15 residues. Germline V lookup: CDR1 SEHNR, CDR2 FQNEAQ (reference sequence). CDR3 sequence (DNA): TGTGCCAGCAGCGGATTAGCGGGAGTGTCCTACGAGCAGTACTTC. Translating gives CASSGLAGVSYEQYF.

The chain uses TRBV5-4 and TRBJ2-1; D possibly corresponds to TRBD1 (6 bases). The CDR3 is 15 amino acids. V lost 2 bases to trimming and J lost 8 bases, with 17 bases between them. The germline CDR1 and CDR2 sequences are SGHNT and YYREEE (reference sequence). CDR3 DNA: TGTGCCAGCAGCTTACAGGGACGTGAGGCCGATGAGCAGTTCTTC. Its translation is CASSLQGREADEQFF.

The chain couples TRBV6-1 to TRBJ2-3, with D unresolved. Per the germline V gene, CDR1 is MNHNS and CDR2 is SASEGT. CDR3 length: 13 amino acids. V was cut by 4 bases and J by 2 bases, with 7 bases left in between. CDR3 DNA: TGTGCCAGCAGTGTCGTATTCACAGATACGCAGTATTTT. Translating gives CASSVVFTDTQYF.

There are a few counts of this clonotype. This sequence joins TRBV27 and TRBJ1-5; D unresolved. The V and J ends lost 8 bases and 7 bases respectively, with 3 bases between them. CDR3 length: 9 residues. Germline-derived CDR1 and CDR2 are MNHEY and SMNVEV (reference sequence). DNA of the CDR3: TGTGCCAGCGGACAGCCCCAGCATTTT. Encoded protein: CASGQPQHF.